This T cell receptor (beta chain) was sequenced during a study of blood T cells in healthy people across ages. The study's findings and limits: It was not known whether donors were CMV positive (a possible confounder of expanded clonotype changes). Across the age range, TCR beta diversity per million T cells fell in a roughly linear way. Estimates of total diversity, which came from one million sequenced T cells, were considered to be underestimates.

A minimum of 5.5 micrograms of total RNA was extracted per sample. Then a second PCR, running about 6 to 12 cycles, was carried out with a sample-barcoded 5' primer and a J-beta primer mix. Using its own MiXCR run on the 5' RACE reads, TCRdb lists one record per CDR3 protein. The table lists 850,000 or so distinct CDR3 sequences, around 28% of them singletons. This clonotype was counted between two and nine times. The antigen remains unidentified. V was shortened by 2 bases and J by 5 bases, with 15 bases between the two germline ends. The CDR3 spans 15 residues. CDR1 MNHNS and CDR2 SASEGT come from the germline V gene.

The sample comprised blood. The J gene is TRBJ2-5, the V gene TRBV6-1; D is ambiguous. The receptor was derived from a woman older than 75 in good health. CDR3 protein: CASSETASVWETQYF. In nucleotides, the CDR3 is TGTGCCAGCAGTGAAACTGCGTCGGTATGGGAGACCCAGTACTTC.